This T cell receptor (beta chain) is from a study of T-cell reconstitution after alpha-beta-depleted transplantation in children. The authors prepared the TCRbeta library with unique molecular identifiers. Via MiXCR, TCRdb re-called the PCR reads, giving one row per CDR3 protein. The top ten hold about 5% of the sample, which has a few hundred thousand distinct CDR3 sequences, roughly a quarter seen once. Trimming left V 10 bases short and J 0 bases short, with 7 bases between. The CDR3 spans 13 residues. The source of this sequence is a female patient aged 2-10 years who had a stem cell transplant for congenital amegakaryocytic thrombocytopenia, so the T cells may come from the graft donor. The sample consisted of PBMCs, mostly from graft donor cells, taken 360 days after TCRalphabeta/CD19-depleted stem cell transplant. This chain joins TRBV12-3 or TRBV12-4 and TRBJ1-6, with unresolved D. CDR3 region: CATTGSYNSPLHF. DNA of the CDR3: TGTGCCACCACCGGCTCCTATAATTCACCCCTCCACTTT.